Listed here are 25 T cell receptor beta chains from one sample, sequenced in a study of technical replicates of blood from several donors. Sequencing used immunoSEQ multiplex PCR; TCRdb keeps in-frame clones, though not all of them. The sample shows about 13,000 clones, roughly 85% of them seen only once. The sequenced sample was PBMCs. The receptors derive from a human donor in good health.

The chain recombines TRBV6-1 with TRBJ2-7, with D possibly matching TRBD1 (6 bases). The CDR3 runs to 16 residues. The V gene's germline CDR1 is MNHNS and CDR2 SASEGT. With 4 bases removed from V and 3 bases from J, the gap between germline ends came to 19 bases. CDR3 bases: TGTGCCAGCAGTGCCAGCTATGGGACAAGCCTCTACGAGCAGTACTTC. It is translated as CASSASYGTSLYEQYF.

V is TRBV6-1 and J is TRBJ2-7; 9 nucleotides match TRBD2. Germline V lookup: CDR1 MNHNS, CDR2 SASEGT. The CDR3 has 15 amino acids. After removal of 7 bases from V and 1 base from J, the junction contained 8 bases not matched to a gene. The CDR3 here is CASIRLAEGSYEQYF. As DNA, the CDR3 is TGTGCCAGCATTAGACTAGCGGAGGGGTCCTACGAGCAGTACTTC.

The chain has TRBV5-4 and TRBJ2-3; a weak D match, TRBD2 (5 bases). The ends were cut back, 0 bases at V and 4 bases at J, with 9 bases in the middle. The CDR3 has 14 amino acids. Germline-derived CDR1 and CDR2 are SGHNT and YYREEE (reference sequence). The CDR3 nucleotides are TGTGCCAGCAGCTTGGGCGGGTGGTCAGATACGCAGTATTTT. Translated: CASSLGGWSDTQYF.

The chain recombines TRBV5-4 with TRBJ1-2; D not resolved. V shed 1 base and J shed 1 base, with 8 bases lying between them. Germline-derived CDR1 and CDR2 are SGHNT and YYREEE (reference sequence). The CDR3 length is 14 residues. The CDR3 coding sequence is TGTGCCAGCAGCTTGCAGGCAGTTAACTATGGCTACACCTTC. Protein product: CASSLQAVNYGYTF. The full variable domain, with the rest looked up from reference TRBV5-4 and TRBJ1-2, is ETGVTQSPTHLIKTRGQQVTLRCSSQSGHNTVSWYQQALGQGPQFIFQYYREEENGRGNFPPRFSGLQFPNYSSELNVNALELDDSALYLCASSLQAVNYGYTFGSGTRLTVV.

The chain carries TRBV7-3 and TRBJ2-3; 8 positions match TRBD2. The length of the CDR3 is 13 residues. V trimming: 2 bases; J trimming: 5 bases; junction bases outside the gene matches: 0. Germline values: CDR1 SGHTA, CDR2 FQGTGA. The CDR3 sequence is CASSLREGDTQYF. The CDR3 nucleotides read TGTGCCAGCAGCTTACGGGAGGGAGATACGCAGTATTTT.

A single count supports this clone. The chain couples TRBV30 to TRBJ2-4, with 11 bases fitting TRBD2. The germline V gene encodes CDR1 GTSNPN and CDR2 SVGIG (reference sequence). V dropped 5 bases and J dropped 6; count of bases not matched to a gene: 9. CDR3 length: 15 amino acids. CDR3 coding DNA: TGTGCCTGGGGGACCGGACTAGCGGGTCTAAACATTCAGTACTTC. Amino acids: CAWGTGLAGLNIQYF.

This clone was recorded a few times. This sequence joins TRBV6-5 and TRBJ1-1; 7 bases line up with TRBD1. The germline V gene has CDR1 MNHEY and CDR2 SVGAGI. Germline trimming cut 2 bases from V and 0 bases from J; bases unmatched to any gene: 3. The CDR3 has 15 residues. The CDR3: CASSYQGQLNTEAFF. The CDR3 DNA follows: TGTGCCAGCAGTTACCAGGGACAGTTGAACACTGAAGCTTTCTTT.

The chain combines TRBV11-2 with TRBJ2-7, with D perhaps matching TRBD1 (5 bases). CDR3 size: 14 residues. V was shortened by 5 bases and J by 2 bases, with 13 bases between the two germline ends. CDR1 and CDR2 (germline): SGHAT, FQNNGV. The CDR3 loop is CASSPAPGPYEQYF. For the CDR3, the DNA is TGTGCCAGCAGCCCAGCCCCAGGGCCCTACGAGCAGTACTTC.

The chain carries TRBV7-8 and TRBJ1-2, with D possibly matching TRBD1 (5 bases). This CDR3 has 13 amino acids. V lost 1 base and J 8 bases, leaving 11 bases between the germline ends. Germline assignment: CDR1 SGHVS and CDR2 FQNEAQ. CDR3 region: CASSLGAGRGYTF. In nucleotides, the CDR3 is TGTGCCAGCAGCTTAGGGGCAGGGCGAGGCTACACCTTC.

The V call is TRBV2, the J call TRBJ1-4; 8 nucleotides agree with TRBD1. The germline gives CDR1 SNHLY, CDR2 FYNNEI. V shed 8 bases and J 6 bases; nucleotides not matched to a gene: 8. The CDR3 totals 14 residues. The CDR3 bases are TGTGCCAGCGTAACAGGGACAGGCCATGAAAAACTGTTTTTT. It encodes CASVTGTGHEKLFF.

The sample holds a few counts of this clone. The CDR3 loop reads CASTLWAGGDEKLFF. The CDR3 DNA reads TGCGCCAGCACCCTGTGGGCAGGGGGAGATGAAAAACTGTTTTTT. The gene calls are TRBV5-1 and TRBJ1-4; 7 bases fit TRBD1. Germline V lookup: CDR1 SGHRS, CDR2 YFSETQ. The V and J ends lost 6 bases and 6 bases, in that order; junction bases with no gene match: 11. CDR3 size: 15 residues.

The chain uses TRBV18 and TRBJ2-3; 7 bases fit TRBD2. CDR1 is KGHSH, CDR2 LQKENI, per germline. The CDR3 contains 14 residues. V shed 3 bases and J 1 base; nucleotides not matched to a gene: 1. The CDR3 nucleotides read TGTGCCAGCTCACCGGCGGGAGGCACAGATACGCAGTATTTT. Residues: CASSPAGGTDTQYF.

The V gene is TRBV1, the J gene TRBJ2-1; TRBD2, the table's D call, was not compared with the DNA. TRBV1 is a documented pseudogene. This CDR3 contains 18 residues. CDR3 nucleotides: TGCACCAGCAGCCAAGATAAAGGAGGCCGGGGGAACTACAATGAGCAGTTCTTC. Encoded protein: CTSSQDKGGRGNYNEQFF.

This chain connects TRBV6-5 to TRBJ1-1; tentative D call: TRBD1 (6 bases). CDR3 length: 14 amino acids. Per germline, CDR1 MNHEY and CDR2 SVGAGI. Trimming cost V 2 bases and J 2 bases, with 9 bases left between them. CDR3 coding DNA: TGTGCCAGCAGTTACGGACAGTTCAACACTGAAGCTTTCTTT. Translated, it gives CASSYGQFNTEAFF.

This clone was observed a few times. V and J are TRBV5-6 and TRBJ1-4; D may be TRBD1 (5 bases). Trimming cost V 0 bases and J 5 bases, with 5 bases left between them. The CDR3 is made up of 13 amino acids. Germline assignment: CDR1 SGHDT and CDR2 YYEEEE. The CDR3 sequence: CASSLGQNEKLFF. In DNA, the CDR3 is TGTGCCAGCAGCTTGGGACAGAATGAAAAACTGTTTTTT.

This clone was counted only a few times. The CDR3 here is CASSPVGGTGSFRGGEYF. DNA for the CDR3: TGTGCCAGCAGCCCCGTAGGCGGGACAGGGTCTTTTCGCGGCGGAGAGTACTTC. This sequence joins TRBV4-2 and TRBJ2-7, with TRBD1 matching 9 bases. In germline, CDR1 is LGHNA, CDR2 YNFKEQ. This CDR3 contains 18 residues. With 4 bases clipped from V and 11 bases from J, the junction kept 24 bases outside the gene matches.

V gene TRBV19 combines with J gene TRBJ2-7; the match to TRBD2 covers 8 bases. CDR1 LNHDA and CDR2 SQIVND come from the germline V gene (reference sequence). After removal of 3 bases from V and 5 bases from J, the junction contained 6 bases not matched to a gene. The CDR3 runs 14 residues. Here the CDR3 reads CASSMGGGRHEQYF. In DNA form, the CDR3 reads TGTGCCAGTAGTATGGGGGGCGGGAGGCACGAGCAGTACTTC.

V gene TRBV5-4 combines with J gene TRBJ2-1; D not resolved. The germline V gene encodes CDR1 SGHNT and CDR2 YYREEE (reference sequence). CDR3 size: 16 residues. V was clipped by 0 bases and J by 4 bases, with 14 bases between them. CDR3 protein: CASSLAVGAAYNEQFF. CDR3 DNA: TGTGCCAGCAGCTTGGCGGTGGGCGCCGCGTACAATGAGCAGTTCTTC.

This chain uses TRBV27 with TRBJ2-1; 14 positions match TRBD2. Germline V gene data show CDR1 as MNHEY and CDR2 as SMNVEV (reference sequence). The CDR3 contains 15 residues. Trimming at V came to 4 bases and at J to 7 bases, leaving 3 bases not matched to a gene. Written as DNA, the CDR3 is TGTGCCAGCAGTTACGGGACTAGCGGGAGTAATGAGCAGTTCTTC. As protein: CASSYGTSGSNEQFF.

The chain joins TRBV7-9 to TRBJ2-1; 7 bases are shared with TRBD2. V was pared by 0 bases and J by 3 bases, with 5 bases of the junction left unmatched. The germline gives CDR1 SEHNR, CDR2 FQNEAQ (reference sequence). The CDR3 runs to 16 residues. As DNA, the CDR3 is TGTGCCAGCAGCTTAGCGCAATTAGCGGGCTACAATGAGCAGTTCTTC. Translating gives CASSLAQLAGYNEQFF.

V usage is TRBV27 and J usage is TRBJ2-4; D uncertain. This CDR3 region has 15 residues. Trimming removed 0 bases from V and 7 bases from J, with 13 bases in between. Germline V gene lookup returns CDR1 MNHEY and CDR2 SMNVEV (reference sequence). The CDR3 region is CASSLSSVSRNIQYF. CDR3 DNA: TGTGCCAGCAGTTTATCGTCGGTCTCACGGAACATTCAGTACTTC.

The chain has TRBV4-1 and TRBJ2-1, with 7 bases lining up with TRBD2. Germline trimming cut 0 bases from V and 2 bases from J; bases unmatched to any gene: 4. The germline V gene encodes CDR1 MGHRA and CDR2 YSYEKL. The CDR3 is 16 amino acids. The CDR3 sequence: CASSQERSGAYNEQFF. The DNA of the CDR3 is TGCGCCAGCAGCCAAGAAAGGAGCGGGGCCTACAATGAGCAGTTCTTC.

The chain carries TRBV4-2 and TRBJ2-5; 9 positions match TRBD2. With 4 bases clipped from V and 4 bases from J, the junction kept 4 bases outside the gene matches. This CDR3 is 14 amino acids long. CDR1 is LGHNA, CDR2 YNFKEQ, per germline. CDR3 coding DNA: TGTGCCAGCAGCCCATCACTAGCGGGAGAGACCCAGTACTTC. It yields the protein CASSPSLAGETQYF.

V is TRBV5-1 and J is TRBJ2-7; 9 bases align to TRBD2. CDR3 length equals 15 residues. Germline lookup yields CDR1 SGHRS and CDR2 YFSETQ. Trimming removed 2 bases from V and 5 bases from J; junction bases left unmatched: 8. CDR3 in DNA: TGCGCCAGCAGCTTCTTAGCGGGAGCGGGAAACGAGCAGTACTTC. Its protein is CASSFLAGAGNEQYF.

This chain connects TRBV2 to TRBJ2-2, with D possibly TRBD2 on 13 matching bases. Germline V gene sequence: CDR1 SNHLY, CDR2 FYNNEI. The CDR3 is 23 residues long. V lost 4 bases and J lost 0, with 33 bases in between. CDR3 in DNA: TGTGCCAGCAGTGCCTTTAGGGGACAGGGGGCAGGACTAGCGGGAGCGAACACCGGGGAGCTGTTTTTT. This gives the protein CASSAFRGQGAGLAGANTGELFF.